This T cell receptor (beta chain) was obtained from a study of control samples from healthy donors and cancer patients. The assay was immunoSEQ multiplex PCR, and TCRdb's table has in-frame clones only and misses some. The table lists 60,000 to 75,000 clones, 85% of them singletons. Deletions cut 7 bases from V and 7 bases from J, with 10 bases between. The CDR3 is 12 residues long. Per the germline V gene, CDR1 is LNHDA and CDR2 is SQIVND (reference sequence). The table lists this clone with a few counts. The sequencing input was blood. J is TRBJ2-2 and V is TRBV19; either TRBD1 or TRBD2 may fit D (5 bases each). This TCR was recovered from a man aged 35-49 years in good health. The CDR3 region is CASTGTGGELFF. In DNA form, the CDR3 reads TGTGCCAGTACTGGGACCGGCGGGGAGCTGTTTTTT.